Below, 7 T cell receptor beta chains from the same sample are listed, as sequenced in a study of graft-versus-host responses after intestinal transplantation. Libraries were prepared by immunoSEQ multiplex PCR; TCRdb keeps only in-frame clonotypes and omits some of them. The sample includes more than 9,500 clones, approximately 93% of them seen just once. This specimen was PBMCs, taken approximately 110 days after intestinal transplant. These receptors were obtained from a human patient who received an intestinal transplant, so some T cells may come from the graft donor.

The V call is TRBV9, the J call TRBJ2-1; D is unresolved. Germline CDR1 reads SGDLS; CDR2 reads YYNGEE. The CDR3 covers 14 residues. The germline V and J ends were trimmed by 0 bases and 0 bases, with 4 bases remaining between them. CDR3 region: CASSVDISYNEQFF. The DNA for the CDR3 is TGTGCCAGCAGCGTAGACATCTCCTACAATGAGCAGTTCTTC.

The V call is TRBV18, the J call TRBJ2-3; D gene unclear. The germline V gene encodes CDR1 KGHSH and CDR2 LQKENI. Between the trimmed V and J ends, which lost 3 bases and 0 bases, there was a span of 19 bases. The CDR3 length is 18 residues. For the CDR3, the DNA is TGTGCCAGCTCACCGACGTTGGAACCAACCCCTAGCACAGATACGCAGTATTTT. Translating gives CASSPTLEPTPSTDTQYF.

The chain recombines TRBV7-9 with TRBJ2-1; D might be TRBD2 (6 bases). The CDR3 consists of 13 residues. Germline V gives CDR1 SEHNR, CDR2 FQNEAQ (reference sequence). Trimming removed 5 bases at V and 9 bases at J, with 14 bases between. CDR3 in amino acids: CASSLSLGGEQFF. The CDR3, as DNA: TGTGCCAGCAGCCTATCATTGGGAGGTGAGCAGTTCTTC.

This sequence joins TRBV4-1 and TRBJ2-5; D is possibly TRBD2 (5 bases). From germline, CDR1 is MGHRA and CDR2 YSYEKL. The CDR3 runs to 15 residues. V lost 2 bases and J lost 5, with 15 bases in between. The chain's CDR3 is CASSQTSGWRETQYF. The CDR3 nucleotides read TGCGCCAGCAGCCAAACGTCCGGGTGGAGGGAGACCCAGTACTTC.

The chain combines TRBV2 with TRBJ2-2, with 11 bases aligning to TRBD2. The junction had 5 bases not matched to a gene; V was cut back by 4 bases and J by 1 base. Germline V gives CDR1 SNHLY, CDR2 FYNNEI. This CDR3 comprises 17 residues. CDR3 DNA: TGTGCCAGCAGTGGAGTTGGACTAGCGGGGAACACCGGGGAGCTGTTTTTT. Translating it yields CASSGVGLAGNTGELFF.

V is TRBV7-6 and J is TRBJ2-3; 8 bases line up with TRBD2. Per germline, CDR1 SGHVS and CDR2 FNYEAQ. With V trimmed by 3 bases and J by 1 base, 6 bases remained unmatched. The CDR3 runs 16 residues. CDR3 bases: TGTGCCAGCAGCTTCGCCGGGACTAGGGGCACAGATACGCAGTATTTT. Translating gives CASSFAGTRGTDTQYF.

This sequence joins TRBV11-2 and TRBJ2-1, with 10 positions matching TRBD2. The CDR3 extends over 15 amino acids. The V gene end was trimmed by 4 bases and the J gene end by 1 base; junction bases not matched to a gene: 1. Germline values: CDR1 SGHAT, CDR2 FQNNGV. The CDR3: CASSSTSGSYNEQFF. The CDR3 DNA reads TGTGCCAGCAGCTCGACTAGCGGGTCCTACAATGAGCAGTTCTTC.